This entry features one T cell receptor (beta chain) sequence. Its antigen is still unknown. One entry per CDR3 protein results from TCRdb running MiXCR on the 5' RACE reads. The table has under 45,000 distinct CDR3 sequences, about 8% seen once. This CDR3 has 16 amino acids. V gave up 3 bases and J gave up 7 bases, with 19 bases separating them. Germline values: CDR1 LNHNV, CDR2 YYDKDF (reference sequence). The data originate from a study of early T cells in non-severe SARS-CoV-2 infection. Study conclusions and caveats: A preference for anti-spike CD8 responses marked VDJdb matching, which missed private and CD4 specificities.

The chain recombines TRBV15 with TRBJ2-4; TRBD2 might be the D (6 bases). This TCR was sampled from an adult who was a healthcare worker with PCR-confirmed SARS-CoV-2 infection or an uninfected control (not recorded which). This specimen was whole blood, taken at baseline. The CDR3 coding sequence is TGTGCCACCAGCAGCCCCCTGGGGCGGGAAGGGAACATTCAGTACTTC. It specifies CATSSPLGREGNIQYF.